Listed here are 13 T cell receptor beta chains from one sample, sequenced in a study of CD4 T cells in relation to SARS-CoV-2 and coronaviruses. Antigens for these TCRs are unknown. Measured with immunoSEQ multiplex PCR; TCRdb has only the in-frame clones, and not every one. The table includes approximately 41,000 clones, under 90% detected once. The material sequenced was naive CD4+ T cells from PBMCs, cultured in vitro. Subset specified: naive CD4+ T cells isolated by negative enrichment. These receptors were collected from an adult with COVID-19.

The gene calls are TRBV5-4 and TRBJ1-2, with D possibly being TRBD1 (5 bases). CDR1 and CDR2 from the germline V gene are SGHNT and YYREEE (reference sequence). CDR3 length: 17 residues. The ends were cut back, 4 bases at V and 8 bases at J, with 27 bases in the middle. CDR3 sequence (DNA): TGTGCCAGCAGCGCCCCCGGGACGCCTCTTCTCCCTAGCGGCTACACCTTC. This sequence encodes CASSAPGTPLLPSGYTF. Based on the CDR3 plus reference TRBV5-4 and TRBJ1-2, the full variable domain is ETGVTQSPTHLIKTRGQQVTLRCSSQSGHNTVSWYQQALGQGPQFIFQYYREEENGRGNFPPRFSGLQFPNYSSELNVNALELDDSALYLCASSAPGTPLLPSGYTFGSGTRLTVV.

The chain carries TRBV5-1 and TRBJ2-3; D ambiguous. Germline CDR1 SGHRS, CDR2 YFSETQ. The CDR3 has 11 amino acids. Trimming removed 2 bases at V and 6 bases at J, with 4 bases between. The CDR3 DNA reads as TGCGCCAGCAGCTTTCAGGATACGCAGTATTTT. This translates into CASSFQDTQYF.

The V call is TRBV3-1 (or the pseudogene TRBV3-2), the J call TRBJ1-4; no clear D gene. The CDR3 extends over 15 amino acids. The germline CDR1 and CDR2 sequences are LGHDT and YNNKEL (reference sequence). Trimming pared 4 bases from V and 4 bases from J, leaving 13 bases between. The DNA for the CDR3 is TGTGCCAGCAGCCCGCTTCGAGGCCTTAATGAAAAACTGTTTTTT. It specifies CASSPLRGLNEKLFF.

This clone was picked up a small number of times. The V call is TRBV14, the J call TRBJ1-1, with D uncertain. The CDR3 covers 13 residues. V gave up 0 bases and J gave up 8 bases, with 10 bases separating them. Germline CDR1 reads SGHDN; CDR2 reads FVKESK. The CDR3 here is CASSQDLGGEAFF. CDR3 DNA: TGTGCCAGCAGCCAAGATCTCGGCGGAGAAGCTTTCTTT.

The chain combines TRBV24-1 with TRBJ2-7; D is possibly TRBD1 (5 bases). From germline, CDR1 is KGHDR and CDR2 SFDVKD. The length of the CDR3 is 14 residues. V gave up 6 bases and J gave up 0 bases, with 11 bases separating them. The CDR3 sequence: CATSQRQPSYEQYF. CDR3 nucleotide sequence: TGTGCCACCAGTCAGAGACAGCCCTCCTACGAGCAGTACTTC.

This chain connects TRBV5-1 to TRBJ2-2; D is perhaps TRBD1 (5 bases). Germline CDR1 SGHRS, CDR2 YFSETQ. V lost 3 bases to trimming and J lost 4 bases, with 16 bases between them. This CDR3 has 16 residues. CDR3 residues: CASSSQGSVGTGELFF. The CDR3 DNA sequence: TGCGCCAGCAGCTCCCAGGGATCGGTGGGCACCGGGGAGCTGTTTTTT.

The rearrangement links TRBV24-1 to TRBJ2-3, with D unresolved. Trimming took off 0 bases at V and 3 bases at J, with 3 bases between the two ends. This CDR3 contains 13 residues. The germline V gene has CDR1 KGHDR and CDR2 SFDVKD. The DNA of the CDR3 is TGTGCCACCAGTGATTTGGGGACAGATACGCAGTATTTT. As protein: CATSDLGTDTQYF.

The chain recombines TRBV2 with TRBJ1-1, with 7 nucleotides matching TRBD1. Trimming cost V 5 bases and J 1 base; bases outside gene matches: 4. Per germline, CDR1 SNHLY and CDR2 FYNNEI. CDR3 size: 14 residues. CDR3 coding DNA: TGTGCCAGCAGTCCGGGACAGCCGAACACTGAAGCTTTCTTT. Amino acids: CASSPGQPNTEAFF.

CDR3 bases: TGTGCCAGCAGTTTATATTCCGAAGAGACCCAGTACTTC. Protein: CASSLYSEETQYF. The V call is TRBV28, the J call TRBJ2-5; D gene uncertain. CDR1 and CDR2 (germline): MDHEN, SYDVKM. Trimming stripped 1 base from V and 3 bases from J, with 6 bases between. This CDR3 contains 13 residues.

This clone was counted only a few times. The chain links TRBV3-1 (or the pseudogene TRBV3-2) to TRBJ1-5; D is uncertain. The length of the CDR3 is 14 residues. Germline V CDR1 and CDR2: LGHDT, YNNKEL (reference sequence). Trimming took off 2 bases at V and 0 bases at J, with 5 bases between the two ends. The CDR3 is CASSQQVSNQPQHF. The CDR3 bases are TGTGCCAGCAGCCAACAGGTTAGCAATCAGCCCCAGCATTTT.

V is TRBV6-1 and J is TRBJ2-2, with unresolved D. The CDR3 spans 16 residues. In germline, CDR1 is MNHNS, CDR2 SASEGT. Deletions cut 2 bases from V and 3 bases from J, with 13 bases between. The CDR3 region is CASSEFFPGYTGELFF. CDR3 in DNA: TGTGCCAGCAGTGAATTTTTTCCTGGGTACACCGGGGAGCTGTTTTTT.

The chain uses TRBV3-1 (or the pseudogene TRBV3-2) and TRBJ2-5, with TRBD2 matching 8 bases. Germline CDR1 reads LGHDT; CDR2 reads YNNKEL (reference sequence). The CDR3 totals 16 residues. The trim removed 5 bases at V and 4 bases at J, leaving 12 bases unmatched. CDR3 sequence reads: CASSSRSRAGGETQYF. CDR3 bases: TGTGCCAGCAGCTCTCGCAGCCGTGCGGGAGGAGAGACCCAGTACTTC.

J is TRBJ2-5 and V is TRBV12-3 or TRBV12-4, with 9 positions matching TRBD1. The ends lost 7 bases at V and 4 bases at J; junction bases unmatched: 4. The CDR3 length is 13 residues. The CDR3 coding sequence is TGTGCCAGCACTACAGGGGGCCGAGAGACCCAGTACTTC. This gives the protein CASTTGGRETQYF.